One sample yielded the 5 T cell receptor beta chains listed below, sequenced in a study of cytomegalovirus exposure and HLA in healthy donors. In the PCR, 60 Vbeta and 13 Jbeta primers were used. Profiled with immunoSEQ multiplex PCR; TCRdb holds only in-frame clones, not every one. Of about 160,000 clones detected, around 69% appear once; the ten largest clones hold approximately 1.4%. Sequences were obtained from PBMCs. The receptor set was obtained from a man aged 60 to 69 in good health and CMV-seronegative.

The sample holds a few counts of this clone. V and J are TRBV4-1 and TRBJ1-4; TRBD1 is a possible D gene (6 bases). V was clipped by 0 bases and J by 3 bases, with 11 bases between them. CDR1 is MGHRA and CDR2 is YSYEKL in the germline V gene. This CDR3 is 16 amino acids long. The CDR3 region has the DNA TGCGCCAGCAGCCAAGATTCAGGGGCGGCTAATGAAAAACTGTTTTTT. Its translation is CASSQDSGAANEKLFF.

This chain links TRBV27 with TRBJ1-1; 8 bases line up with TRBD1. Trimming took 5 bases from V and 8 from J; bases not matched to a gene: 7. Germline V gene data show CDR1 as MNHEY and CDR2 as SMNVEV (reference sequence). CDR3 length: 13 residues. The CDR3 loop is CASSPFDRGEAFF. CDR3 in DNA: TGTGCCAGCAGTCCATTTGACAGGGGCGAAGCTTTCTTT.

CDR3: CASSRGQGFDEQYF. The CDR3 nucleotides are TGCGCCAGCAGCCGTGGACAGGGGTTCGACGAGCAGTACTTC. V is TRBV10-1 and J is TRBJ2-7; 9 nucleotides align to TRBD1. The V segment lost 6 bases and the J segment 5 bases; nucleotides outside the gene matches: 8. The germline V gene has CDR1 WNHNN and CDR2 SYGVQD (reference sequence). There are 14 residues in the CDR3.

CDR3 in DNA: TGTGCCAGCAGTTCTGTACAGGGGGCTCAGGGAAAACTGTTTTTT. It specifies CASSSVQGAQGKLFF. This rearrangement joins TRBV28 to TRBJ1-4; TRBD1 agrees at 9 bases. The CDR3 contains 15 residues. Trimming took 4 bases from V and 10 from J; bases not matched to a gene: 10. CDR1 and CDR2 (germline): MDHEN, SYDVKM.

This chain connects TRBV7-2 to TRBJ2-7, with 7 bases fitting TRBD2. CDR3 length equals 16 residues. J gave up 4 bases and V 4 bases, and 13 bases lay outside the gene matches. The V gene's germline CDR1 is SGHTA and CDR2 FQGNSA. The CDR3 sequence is CASSCLFGGSCYEQYF. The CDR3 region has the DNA TGTGCCAGCAGCTGCCTTTTTGGCGGGAGTTGTTACGAGCAGTACTTC.